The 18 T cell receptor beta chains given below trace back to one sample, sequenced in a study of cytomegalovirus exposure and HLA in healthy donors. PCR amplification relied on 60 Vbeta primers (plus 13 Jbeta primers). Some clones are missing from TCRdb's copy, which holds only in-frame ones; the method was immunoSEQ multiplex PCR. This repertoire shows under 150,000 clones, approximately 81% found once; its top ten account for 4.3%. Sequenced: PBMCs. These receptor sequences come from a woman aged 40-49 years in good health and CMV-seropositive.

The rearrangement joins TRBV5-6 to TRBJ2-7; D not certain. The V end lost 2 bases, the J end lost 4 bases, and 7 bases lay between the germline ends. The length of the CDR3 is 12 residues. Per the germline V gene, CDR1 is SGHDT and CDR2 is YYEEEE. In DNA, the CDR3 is TGTGCCAGCAGCTTTAAGGAGTACGAGCAGTACTTC. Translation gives CASSFKEYEQYF.

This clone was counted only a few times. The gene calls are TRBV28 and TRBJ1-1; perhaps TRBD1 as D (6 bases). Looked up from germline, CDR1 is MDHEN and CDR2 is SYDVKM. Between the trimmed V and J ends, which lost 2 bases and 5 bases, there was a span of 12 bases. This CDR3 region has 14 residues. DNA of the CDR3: TGTGCCAGCAGTTTAACAGGGTTAAAGACTGAAGCTTTCTTT. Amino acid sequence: CASSLTGLKTEAFF.

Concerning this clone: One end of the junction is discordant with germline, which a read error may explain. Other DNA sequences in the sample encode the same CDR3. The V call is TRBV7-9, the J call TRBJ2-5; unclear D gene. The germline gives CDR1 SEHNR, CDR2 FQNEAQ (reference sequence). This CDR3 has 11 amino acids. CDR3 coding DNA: TGCGCCAGCAGCTACAGCCAGACCCAGTACTTC. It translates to CASSYSQTQYF.

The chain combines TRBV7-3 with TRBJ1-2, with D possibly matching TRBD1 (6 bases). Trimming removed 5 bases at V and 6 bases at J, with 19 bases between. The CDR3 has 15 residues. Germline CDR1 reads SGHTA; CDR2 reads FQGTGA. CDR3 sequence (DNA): TGTGCCAGCAGCCCCCGAGTAGGGGGAGAGGATGGCTACACCTTC. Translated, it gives CASSPRVGGEDGYTF.

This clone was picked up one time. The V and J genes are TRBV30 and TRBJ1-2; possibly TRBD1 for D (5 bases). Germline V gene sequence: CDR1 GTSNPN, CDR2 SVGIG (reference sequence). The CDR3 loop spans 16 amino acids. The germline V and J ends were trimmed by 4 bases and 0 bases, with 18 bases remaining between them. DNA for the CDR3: TGTGCCTGGATCCCCGAGGGGCGGGGAGCTAACTATGGCTACACCTTC. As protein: CAWIPEGRGANYGYTF.

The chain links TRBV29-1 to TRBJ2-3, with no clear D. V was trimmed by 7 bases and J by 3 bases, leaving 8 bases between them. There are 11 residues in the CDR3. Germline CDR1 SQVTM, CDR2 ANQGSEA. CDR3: CSAEHTDTQYF. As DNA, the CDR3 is TGCAGCGCAGAACATACAGATACGCAGTATTTT.

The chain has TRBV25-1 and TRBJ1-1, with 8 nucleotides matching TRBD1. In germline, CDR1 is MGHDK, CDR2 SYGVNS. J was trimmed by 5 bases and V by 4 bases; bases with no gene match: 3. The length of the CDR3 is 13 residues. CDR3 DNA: TGTGCCAGCAGTGGACAGGGGCCAACTGAAGCTTTCTTT. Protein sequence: CASSGQGPTEAFF.

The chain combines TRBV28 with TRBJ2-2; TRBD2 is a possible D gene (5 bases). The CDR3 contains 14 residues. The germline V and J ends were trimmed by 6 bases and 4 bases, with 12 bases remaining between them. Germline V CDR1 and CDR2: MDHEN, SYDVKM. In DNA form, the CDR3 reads TGTGCCAGCAGGTTGACTAAATCCACCGGGGAGCTGTTTTTT. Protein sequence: CASRLTKSTGELFF. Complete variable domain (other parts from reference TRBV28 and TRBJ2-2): DVKVTQSSRYLVKRTGEKVFLECVQDMDHENMFWYRQDPGLGLRLIYFSYDVKMKEKGDIPEGYSVSREKKERFSLILESASTNQTSMYLCASRLTKSTGELFFGEGSRLTVL.

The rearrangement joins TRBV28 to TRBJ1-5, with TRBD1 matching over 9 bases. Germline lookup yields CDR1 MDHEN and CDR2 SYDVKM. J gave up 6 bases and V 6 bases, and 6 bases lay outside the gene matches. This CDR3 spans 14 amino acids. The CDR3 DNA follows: TGTGCCAGCAGCGTGGGACAGGGCACTCAGCCCCAGCATTTT. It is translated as CASSVGQGTQPQHF.

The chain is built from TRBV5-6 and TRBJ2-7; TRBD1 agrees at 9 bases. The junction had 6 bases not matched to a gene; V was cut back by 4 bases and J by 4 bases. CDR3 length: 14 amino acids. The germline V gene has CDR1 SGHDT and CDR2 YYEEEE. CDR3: CASSPPGQGYEQYF. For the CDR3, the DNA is TGTGCCAGCAGCCCTCCGGGACAGGGTTACGAGCAGTACTTC.

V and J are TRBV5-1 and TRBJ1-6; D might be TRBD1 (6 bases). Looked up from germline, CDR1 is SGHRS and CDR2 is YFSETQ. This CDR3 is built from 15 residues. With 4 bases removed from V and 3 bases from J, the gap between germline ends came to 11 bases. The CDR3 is CASSADRIYNSPLHF. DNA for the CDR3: TGCGCCAGCAGCGCCGACAGGATCTATAATTCACCCCTCCACTTT.

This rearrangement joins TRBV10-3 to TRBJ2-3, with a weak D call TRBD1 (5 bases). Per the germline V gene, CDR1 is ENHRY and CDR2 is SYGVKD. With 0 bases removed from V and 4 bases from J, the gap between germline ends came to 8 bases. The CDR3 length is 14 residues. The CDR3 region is CAISESTGSDTQYF. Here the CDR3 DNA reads TGTGCCATCAGTGAGTCTACAGGTTCAGATACGCAGTATTTT.

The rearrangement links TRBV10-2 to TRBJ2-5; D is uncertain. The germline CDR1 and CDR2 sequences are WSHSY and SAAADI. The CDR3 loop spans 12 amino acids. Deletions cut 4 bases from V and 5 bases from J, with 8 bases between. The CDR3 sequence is CASSAFPETQYF. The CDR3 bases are TGCGCCAGCAGTGCGTTCCCGGAGACCCAGTACTTC.

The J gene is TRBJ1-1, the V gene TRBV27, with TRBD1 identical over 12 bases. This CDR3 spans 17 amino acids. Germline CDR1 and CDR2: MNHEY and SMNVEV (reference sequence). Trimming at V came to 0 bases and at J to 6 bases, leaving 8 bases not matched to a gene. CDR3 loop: CASSLSRDRGRLAEAFF. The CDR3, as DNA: TGTGCCAGCAGTTTATCAAGGGACAGGGGGCGACTCGCTGAAGCTTTCTTT.

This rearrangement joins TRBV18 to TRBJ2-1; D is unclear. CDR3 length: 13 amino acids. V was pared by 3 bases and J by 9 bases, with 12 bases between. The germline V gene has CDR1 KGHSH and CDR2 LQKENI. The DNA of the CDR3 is TGTGCCAGCTCACCTCCAGGTGTGGGTGAGCAGTTCTTC. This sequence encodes CASSPPGVGEQFF.

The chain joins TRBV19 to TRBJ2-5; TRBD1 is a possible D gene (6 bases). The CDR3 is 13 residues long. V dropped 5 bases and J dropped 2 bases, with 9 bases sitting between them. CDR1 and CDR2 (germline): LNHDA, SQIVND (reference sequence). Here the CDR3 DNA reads TGTGCCAGTAGTTTCCAGGGGCAAGAGACCCAGTACTTC. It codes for CASSFQGQETQYF.

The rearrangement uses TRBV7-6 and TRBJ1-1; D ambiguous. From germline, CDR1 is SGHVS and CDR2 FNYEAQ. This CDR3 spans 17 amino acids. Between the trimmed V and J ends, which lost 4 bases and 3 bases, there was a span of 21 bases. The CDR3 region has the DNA TGTGCCAGCAGCTCCCTTTGGGGTACTGCGAGGGACACTGAAGCTTTCTTT. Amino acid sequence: CASSSLWGTARDTEAFF.

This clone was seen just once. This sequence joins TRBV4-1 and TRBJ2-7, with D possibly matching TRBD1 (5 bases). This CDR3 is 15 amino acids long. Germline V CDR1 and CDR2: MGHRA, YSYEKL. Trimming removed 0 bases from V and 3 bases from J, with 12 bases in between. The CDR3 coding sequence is TGCGCCAGCAGCCAAGAGCTGGCAGGGCTCTACGAGCAGTACTTC. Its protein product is CASSQELAGLYEQYF.